Included here is one T cell receptor beta chain sequence, with context. This specimen belongs to a study of long-term antiretroviral therapy in people with HIV. An immunoSEQ assay, version v3.0, was performed at survey level. The data were produced by immunoSEQ multiplex PCR, yet TCRdb's version contains in-frame clones alone and is incomplete. The sample records 24,000 or so clones, 85% to 95% being singletons. Germline CDR1 SGHNT, CDR2 YYREEE (reference sequence). V shed 4 bases and J shed 4 bases, with 17 bases lying between them. The CDR3 sequence is 15 residues long. Material: unsorted PBMCs, obtained about 5 years after starting antiretroviral therapy. The clonotype comes from a woman aged 50 to 60 with HIV. The chain uses TRBV5-4 and TRBJ1-2, with D possibly TRBD1 on 6 matching bases. CDR3 protein: CASSSGGSNLYGYTF. Written as DNA, the CDR3 is TGTGCCAGCAGCAGTGGGGGCAGCAACCTCTATGGCTACACCTTC.